The 20 T cell receptor beta chains below come from one sample, sequenced in a study of type 1 regulatory T cells. MiXCR, applied by TCRdb to the reads, yields one record per CDR3 protein. The data hold about 62,000 distinct CDR3 sequences, with less than 65% observed a single time. For these receptors, no antigen is known. The specimen sequenced was cultured non-Tr1 T cells, either the whole culture or a sorted T cell fraction (not recorded which). The receptors were gathered from a human donor in good health.

The V gene is TRBV9, the J gene TRBJ1-1; tentatively, D is TRBD1 (5 bases). CDR3 size: 13 residues. From germline, CDR1 is SGDLS and CDR2 YYNGEE. The V and J ends lost 3 bases and 0 bases respectively, with 6 bases between them. CDR3 nucleotide sequence: TGTGCCAGCAGCGCGACAGTGAACACTGAAGCTTTCTTT. Amino acids: CASSATVNTEAFF. Combining the CDR3 with reference TRBV9 and TRBJ1-1 gives the whole variable domain DSGVTQTPKHLITATGQRVTLRCSPRSGDLSVYWYQQSLDQGLQFLIQYYNGEERAKGNILERFSAQQFPDLHSELNLSSLELGDSALYFCASSATVNTEAFFGQGTRLTVV.

The genes are TRBV7-9 and TRBJ2-6; TRBD2 matches at 7 bases. This CDR3 is built from 15 residues. V lost 8 bases, J lost 4 bases, and 8 bases stayed unmatched. Germline CDR1 and CDR2: SEHNR and FQNEAQ (reference sequence). The CDR3 DNA reads as TGTGCCAGCCGTGAGGCGGGAGCGGGGGCCAACGTCCTGACTTTC. Translation: CASREAGAGANVLTF. Looking up the rest from reference TRBV7-9 and TRBJ2-6 gives the full variable domain: DTGVSQNPRHKITKRGQNVTFRCDPISEHNRLYWYRQTLGQGPEFLTYFQNEAQLEKSRLLSDRFSAERPKGSFSTLEIQRTEQGDSAMYLCASREAGAGANVLTFGAGSRLTVL.

This clonotype was seen repeatedly, ten times or more. CDR3 residues: CASQTSGTYEQYF. The CDR3 DNA reads as TGTGCCAGTCAGACTAGCGGGACGTACGAGCAGTACTTC. This chain joins TRBV28 and TRBJ2-7; 11 bases align to TRBD2. V lost 9 bases and J lost 4; bases outside the gene matches: 5. CDR3 length: 13 residues. CDR1 is MDHEN and CDR2 is SYDVKM in the germline V gene.

This chain connects TRBV20-1 to TRBJ2-1; either TRBD1 or TRBD2 may fit D (5 bases each). The V end lost 5 bases, the J end lost 3 bases, and 14 bases lay between the germline ends. Per the germline V gene, CDR1 is DFQATT and CDR2 is SNEGSKA (reference sequence). The length of the CDR3 is 14 residues. Written as DNA, the CDR3 is TGCAGTGCTGAAGGACGGGGCTTCTACAATGAGCAGTTCTTC. Encoded protein: CSAEGRGFYNEQFF.

The rearrangement joins TRBV2 to TRBJ2-1; 9 bases align to TRBD1. V lost 5 bases, J lost 8 bases, and 7 bases stayed unmatched. Germline-derived CDR1 and CDR2 are SNHLY and FYNNEI. The CDR3 spans 14 residues. CDR3 sequence: CASSIDRGGDEQFF. The CDR3 DNA sequence: TGTGCCAGCAGTATAGACAGGGGGGGGGATGAGCAGTTCTTC.

The chain joins TRBV7-2 to TRBJ2-2; the match to TRBD2 covers 8 bases. This CDR3 spans 17 amino acids. Trimming cost V 5 bases and J 4 bases; bases outside gene matches: 12. Germline values: CDR1 SGHTA, CDR2 FQGNSA. The CDR3 protein is CASSLRVVGRGTGELFF. CDR3 nucleotide sequence: TGTGCCAGCAGCCTCCGAGTAGTCGGGAGGGGCACCGGGGAGCTGTTTTTT.

This clonotype has just one count. The chain is built from TRBV25-1 and TRBJ2-7; 8 nucleotides agree with TRBD1. Germline trimming cut 4 bases from V and 1 base from J; bases unmatched to any gene: 6. Germline lookup yields CDR1 MGHDK and CDR2 SYGVNS. The CDR3 is 15 residues long. The CDR3 bases are TGTGCCAGCAGTGGGGAAGACAGGGGATCCTACGAGCAGTACTTC. Its translation is CASSGEDRGSYEQYF.

The chain links TRBV18 to TRBJ2-1; a possible D gene is TRBD2 (5 bases). The CDR3 contains 16 residues. V gave up 2 bases and J gave up 0 bases, with 11 bases separating them. Germline V gene lookup returns CDR1 KGHSH and CDR2 LQKENI. CDR3 in amino acids: CASSPVNDYSYNEQFF. CDR3 coding DNA: TGTGCCAGCTCACCAGTCAACGACTACTCCTACAATGAGCAGTTCTTC.

The table lists this clonotype with a count of one. The V gene is TRBV11-2, the J gene TRBJ1-6, with D tentatively TRBD1 (5 bases). This CDR3 has 14 amino acids. V was trimmed by 1 base and J by 6 bases, leaving 7 bases between them. The V gene's germline CDR1 is SGHAT and CDR2 FQNNGV. CDR3 loop: CASSLGQGNSPLHF. The CDR3 nucleotides are TGTGCCAGCAGCTTAGGGCAGGGTAATTCACCCCTCCACTTT.

This clonotype was counted a few times. The gene calls are TRBV20-1 and TRBJ1-6, with a tentative D call TRBD1 (5 bases). This CDR3 is 11 amino acids long. V lost 3 bases to trimming and J lost 14 bases, with 11 bases between them. Per germline, CDR1 DFQATT and CDR2 SNEGSKA (reference sequence). The CDR3 spells CSASQGASLHF. In DNA form, the CDR3 reads TGCAGTGCTAGTCAAGGGGCGTCCCTCCACTTT.

This chain connects TRBV5-1 to TRBJ1-1; 7 positions agree with TRBD1. Germline lookup yields CDR1 SGHRS and CDR2 YFSETQ. This CDR3 spans 14 amino acids. Trimming took 4 bases from V and 0 from J; bases not matched to a gene: 3. Written as DNA, the CDR3 is TGCGCCAGCAGCGTACAGGGGATGAACACTGAAGCTTTCTTT. The encoded protein is CASSVQGMNTEAFF.

The chain uses TRBV5-1 and TRBJ1-2, with D possibly TRBD1 on 6 matching bases. The CDR3 has 15 amino acids. Per germline, CDR1 SGHRS and CDR2 YFSETQ. Trimming shortened V by 0 bases and J by 1 base, and 10 bases separated the two germline ends. CDR3 sequence (DNA): TGCGCCAGCAGCTTGGCGGACAGCCATAACTATGGCTACACCTTC. Translation gives CASSLADSHNYGYTF.

This clonotype has a single count. V is TRBV12-3 or TRBV12-4 and J is TRBJ1-1, with 7 bases lining up with TRBD1. J gave up 5 bases and V 3 bases, and 3 bases lay outside the gene matches. This CDR3 is built from 13 residues. CDR3 residues: CASSFLQGTEAFF. The CDR3 DNA reads as TGTGCCAGCAGTTTCTTACAGGGGACTGAAGCTTTCTTT.

This chain uses TRBV9 with TRBJ1-5; 10 bases line up with TRBD1. The length of the CDR3 is 15 residues. The germline V gene encodes CDR1 SGDLS and CDR2 YYNGEE. V lost 3 bases to trimming and J lost 5 bases; unmatched junction nucleotides: 5. The CDR3 spells CASSASTGGYQPQHF. DNA for the CDR3: TGTGCCAGCAGCGCCTCGACAGGGGGCTATCAGCCCCAGCATTTT.

The CDR3 DNA sequence: TGTGCCAGCAGTGTAGGGGCCCCGGGAGAAAAACTGTTTTTT. Translation gives CASSVGAPGEKLFF. V is TRBV6-1 and J is TRBJ1-4; a weak D match, TRBD1 (5 bases). Trimming cost V 4 bases and J 8 bases, with 14 bases left between them. Germline CDR1 reads MNHNS; CDR2 reads SASEGT. This CDR3 has 14 amino acids.

This clonotype has only a few counts. The V call is TRBV20-1, the J call TRBJ1-1, with TRBD1 as a possible D gene (5 bases). CDR1 and CDR2 from the germline V gene are DFQATT and SNEGSKA (reference sequence). V was cut by 0 bases and J by 4 bases, with 15 bases left in between. This CDR3 is 15 amino acids long. CDR3 coding DNA: TGCAGTGCTAGAGATTCCGGCCGGGGGATCACTGAAGCTTTCTTT. Its protein product is CSARDSGRGITEAFF.

The chain uses TRBV20-1 and TRBJ2-2, with TRBD2 matching over 9 bases. Germline-derived CDR1 and CDR2 are DFQATT and SNEGSKA (reference sequence). V dropped 3 bases and J dropped 5; count of bases not matched to a gene: 10. The CDR3 has 16 residues. CDR3: CSARAGTSGLTGELFF. The CDR3 region has the DNA TGCAGTGCTAGGGCAGGCACTAGCGGGTTGACCGGGGAGCTGTTTTTT.

This clonotype was recorded a few times. The rearrangement links TRBV19 to TRBJ1-2, with 7 nucleotides matching TRBD1. The germline V gene encodes CDR1 LNHDA and CDR2 SQIVND (reference sequence). The J segment lost 6 bases and the V segment lost 5 bases, leaving 6 bases of the junction unmatched. This CDR3 has 13 residues. The CDR3 DNA is TGTGCCAGTAGTGGACAGGCCACTCATGGCTACACCTTC. Amino acids: CASSGQATHGYTF. Supplemented by reference TRBV19 and TRBJ1-2, the full variable domain reads DGGITQSPKYLFRKEGQNVTLSCEQNLNHDAMYWYRQDPGQGLRLIYYSQIVNDFQKGDIAEGYSVSREKKESFPLTVTSAQKNPTAFYLCASSGQATHGYTFGSGTRLTVV.

The count of this clonotype is one. In DNA, the CDR3 is TGCAGTGCTCAATCACTCCGGGACAGGGTGAGCAATGAGCAGTTCTTC. It specifies CSAQSLRDRVSNEQFF. The chain recombines TRBV20-1 with TRBJ2-1, with 9 bases identical to TRBD1. V trimming: 5 bases; J trimming: 6 bases; junction bases outside the gene matches: 14. This CDR3 spans 16 amino acids. Germline V gene sequence: CDR1 DFQATT, CDR2 SNEGSKA (reference sequence).

V is TRBV21-1 and J is TRBJ2-7. TRBV21-1 is a pseudogene. The CDR3 runs 14 residues. As DNA, the CDR3 is TGTGCCAGCAGCAAAGGCGCGGCGTCCTACGAGCAGTACTTC. Its protein product is CASSKGAASYEQYF.